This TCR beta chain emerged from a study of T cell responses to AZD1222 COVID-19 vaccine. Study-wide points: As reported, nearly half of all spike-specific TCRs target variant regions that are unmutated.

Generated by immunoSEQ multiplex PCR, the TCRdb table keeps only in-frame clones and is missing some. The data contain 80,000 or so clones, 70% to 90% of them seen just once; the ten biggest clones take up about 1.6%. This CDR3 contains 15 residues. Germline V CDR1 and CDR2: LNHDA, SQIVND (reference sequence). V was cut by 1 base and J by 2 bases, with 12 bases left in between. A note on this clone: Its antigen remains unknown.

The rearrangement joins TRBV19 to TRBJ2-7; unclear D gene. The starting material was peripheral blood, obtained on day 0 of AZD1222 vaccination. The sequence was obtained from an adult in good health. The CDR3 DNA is TGTGCCAGTAGTATAGGGCAGCGAGGAGCCTACGAGCAGTACTTC. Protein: CASSIGQRGAYEQYF.